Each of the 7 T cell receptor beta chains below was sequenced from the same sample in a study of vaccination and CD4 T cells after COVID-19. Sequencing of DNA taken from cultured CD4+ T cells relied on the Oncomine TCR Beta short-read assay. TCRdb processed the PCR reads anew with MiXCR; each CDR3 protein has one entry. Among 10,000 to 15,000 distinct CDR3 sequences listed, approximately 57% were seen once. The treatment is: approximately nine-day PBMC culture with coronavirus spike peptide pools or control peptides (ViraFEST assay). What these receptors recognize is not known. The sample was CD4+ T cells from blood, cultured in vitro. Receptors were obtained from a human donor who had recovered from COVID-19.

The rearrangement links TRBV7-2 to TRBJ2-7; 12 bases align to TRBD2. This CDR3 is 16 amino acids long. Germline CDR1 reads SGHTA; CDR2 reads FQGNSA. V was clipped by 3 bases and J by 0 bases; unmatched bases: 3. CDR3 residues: CASSFLAGGGSYEQYF. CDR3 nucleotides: TGTGCCAGCAGCTTCCTAGCGGGAGGGGGCTCCTACGAGCAGTACTTC.

Written as DNA, the CDR3 is TGCAGTGCGCCGGCGTACCGTAAGACAGATACGCAGTATTTT. Residues: CSAPAYRKTDTQYF. The V call is TRBV20-1, the J call TRBJ2-3; the D is unclear. The CDR3 is 14 amino acids. Germline CDR1 DFQATT, CDR2 SNEGSKA (reference sequence). V lost 6 bases, J lost 3 bases, and 16 bases lay in between.

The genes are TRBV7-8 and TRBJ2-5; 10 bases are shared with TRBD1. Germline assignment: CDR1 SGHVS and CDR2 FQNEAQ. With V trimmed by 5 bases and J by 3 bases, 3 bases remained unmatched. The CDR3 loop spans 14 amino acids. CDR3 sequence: CASSPGTGEETQYF. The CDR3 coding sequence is TGTGCCAGCAGCCCGGGGACAGGGGAAGAGACCCAGTACTTC.

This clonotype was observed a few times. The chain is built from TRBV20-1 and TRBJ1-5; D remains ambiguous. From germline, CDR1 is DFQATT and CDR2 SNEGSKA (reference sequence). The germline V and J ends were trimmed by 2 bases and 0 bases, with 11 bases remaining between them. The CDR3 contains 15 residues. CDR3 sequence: CSARNQAYSNQPQHF. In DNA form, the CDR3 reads TGCAGTGCTAGAAATCAGGCCTATAGCAATCAGCCCCAGCATTTT.

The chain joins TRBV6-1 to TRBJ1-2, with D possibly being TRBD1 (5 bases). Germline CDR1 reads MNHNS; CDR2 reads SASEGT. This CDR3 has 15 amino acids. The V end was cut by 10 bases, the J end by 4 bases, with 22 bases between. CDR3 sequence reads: CAIDPTGGAVYGYTF. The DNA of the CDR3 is TGTGCCATCGACCCGACGGGAGGGGCAGTCTATGGCTACACCTTC.

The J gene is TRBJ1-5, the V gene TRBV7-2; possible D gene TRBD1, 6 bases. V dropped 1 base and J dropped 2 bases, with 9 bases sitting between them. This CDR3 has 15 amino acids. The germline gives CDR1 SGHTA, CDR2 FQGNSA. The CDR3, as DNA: TGTGCCAGCAGCTTAGACAGGGTACGCAATCAGCCCCAGCATTTT. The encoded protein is CASSLDRVRNQPQHF.

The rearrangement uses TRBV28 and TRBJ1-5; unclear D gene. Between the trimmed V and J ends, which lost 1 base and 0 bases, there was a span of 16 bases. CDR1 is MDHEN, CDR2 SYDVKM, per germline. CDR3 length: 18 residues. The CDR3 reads CASSLSGVVTLSNQPQHF. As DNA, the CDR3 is TGTGCCAGCAGTTTATCTGGGGTGGTAACCCTTAGCAATCAGCCCCAGCATTTT.